This T cell receptor beta chain was captured by sequencing in a study of T cell responses to AZD1222 COVID-19 vaccine. Study outcomes and limitations: At baseline, just five to seven AZD1222 recipients tested seropositive. Possibly, clonal diversity was underestimated; donors were largely white British and included more females.

Repertoires were generated with immunoSEQ multiplex PCR, while TCRdb's copy carries only in-frame clones and drops some. The table has 80,000 to 90,000 clones, about 89% seen once; the top ten hold approximately 5.2%. CDR3 size: 14 residues. The V end lost 1 base, the J end lost 0 bases, and 4 bases lay between the germline ends. The germline gives CDR1 MNHNS, CDR2 SASEGT. Concerning this clone: The target antigen is unknown.

Source: peripheral blood, taken 28 days after the second AZD1222 dose. V is TRBV6-1 and J is TRBJ1-5; unclear D gene. This clonotype originated in an adult who received the AZD1222 COVID-19 vaccine. The chain's CDR3 is CASSEGLSNQPQHF. CDR3 nucleotide sequence: TGTGCCAGCAGTGAAGGGCTTAGCAATCAGCCCCAGCATTTT.